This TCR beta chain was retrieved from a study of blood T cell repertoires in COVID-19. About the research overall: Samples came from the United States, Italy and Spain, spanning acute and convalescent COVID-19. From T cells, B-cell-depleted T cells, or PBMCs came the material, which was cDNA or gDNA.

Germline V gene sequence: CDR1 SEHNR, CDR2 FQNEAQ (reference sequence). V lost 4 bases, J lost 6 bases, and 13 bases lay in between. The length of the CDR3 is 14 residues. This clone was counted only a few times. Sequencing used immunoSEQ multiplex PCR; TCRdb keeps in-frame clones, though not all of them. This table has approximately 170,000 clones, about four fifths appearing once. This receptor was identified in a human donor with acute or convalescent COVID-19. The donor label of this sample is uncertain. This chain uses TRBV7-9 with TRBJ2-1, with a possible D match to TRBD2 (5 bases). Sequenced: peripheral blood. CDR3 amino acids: CASSSRHLANEQFF. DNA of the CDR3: TGTGCCAGCAGCTCTCGTCACCTAGCCAATGAGCAGTTCTTC. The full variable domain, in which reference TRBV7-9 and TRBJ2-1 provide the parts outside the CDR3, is DTGVSQNPRHKITKRGQNVTFRCDPISEHNRLYWYRQTLGQGPEFLTYFQNEAQLEKSRLLSDRFSAERPKGSFSTLEIQRTEQGDSAMYLCASSSRHLANEQFFGPGTRLTVL.